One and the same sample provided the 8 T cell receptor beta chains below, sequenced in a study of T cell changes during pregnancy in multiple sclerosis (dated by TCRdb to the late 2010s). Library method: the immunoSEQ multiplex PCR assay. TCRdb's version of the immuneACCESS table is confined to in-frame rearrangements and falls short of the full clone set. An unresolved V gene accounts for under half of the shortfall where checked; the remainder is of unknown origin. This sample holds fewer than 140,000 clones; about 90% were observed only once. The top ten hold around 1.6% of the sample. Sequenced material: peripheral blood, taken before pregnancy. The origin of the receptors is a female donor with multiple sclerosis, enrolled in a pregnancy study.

CDR3 sequence (DNA): TGTGCCAGCTCACCACCGAGGGCAGGCTATGGCTACACCTTC. It yields the protein CASSPPRAGYGYTF. The chain joins TRBV18 to TRBJ1-2, with unresolved D. The V end was cut by 0 bases, the J end by 4 bases, with 9 bases between. This CDR3 has 14 amino acids. Germline assignment: CDR1 KGHSH and CDR2 LQKENI. Full variable domain (rest looked up from reference TRBV18 and TRBJ1-2): NAGVMQNPRHLVRRRGQEARLRCSPMKGHSHVYWYRQLPEEGLKFMVYLQKENIIDESGMPKERFSAEFPKEGPSILRIQQVVRGDSAAYFCASSPPRAGYGYTFGSGTRLTVV.

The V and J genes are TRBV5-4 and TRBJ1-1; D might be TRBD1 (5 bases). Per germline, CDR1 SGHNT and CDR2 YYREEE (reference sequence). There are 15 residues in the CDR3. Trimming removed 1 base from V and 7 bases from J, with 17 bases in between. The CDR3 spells CASSLPGVGNREAFF. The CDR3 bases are TGTGCCAGCAGCTTGCCGGGGGTGGGGAACCGTGAAGCTTTCTTT. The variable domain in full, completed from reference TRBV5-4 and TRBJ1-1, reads ETGVTQSPTHLIKTRGQQVTLRCSSQSGHNTVSWYQQALGQGPQFIFQYYREEENGRGNFPPRFSGLQFPNYSSELNVNALELDDSALYLCASSLPGVGNREAFFGQGTRLTVV.

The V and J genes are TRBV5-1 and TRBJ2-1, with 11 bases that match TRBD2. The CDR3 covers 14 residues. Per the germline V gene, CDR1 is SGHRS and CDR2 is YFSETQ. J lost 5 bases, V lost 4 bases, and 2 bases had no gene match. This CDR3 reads CASSPGLADNEQFF. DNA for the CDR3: TGCGCCAGCAGCCCGGGACTAGCGGACAATGAGCAGTTCTTC.

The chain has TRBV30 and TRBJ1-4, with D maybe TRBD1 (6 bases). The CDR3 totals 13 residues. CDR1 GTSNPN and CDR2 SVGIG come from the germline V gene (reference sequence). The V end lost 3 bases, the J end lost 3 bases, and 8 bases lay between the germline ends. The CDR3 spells CAWRQGANEKLFF. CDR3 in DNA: TGTGCCTGGAGACAGGGTGCTAATGAAAAACTGTTTTTT.

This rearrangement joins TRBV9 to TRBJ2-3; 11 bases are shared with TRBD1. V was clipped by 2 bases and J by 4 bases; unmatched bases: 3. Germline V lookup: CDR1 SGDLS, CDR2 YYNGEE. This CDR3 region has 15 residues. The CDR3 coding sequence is TGTGCCAGCAGCGTCGGACAGGGGGCCGCAGATACGCAGTATTTT. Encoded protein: CASSVGQGAADTQYF.

CDR3 in DNA: TGTGCCAGCAGCTTACTCCCGCTACGCACAGATACGCAGTATTTT. Protein product: CASSLLPLRTDTQYF. This sequence joins TRBV7-2 and TRBJ2-3, with D hard to call. The CDR3 has 15 residues. Per germline, CDR1 SGHTA and CDR2 FQGNSA. The V end lost 2 bases, the J end lost 1 base, and 10 bases lay between the germline ends.

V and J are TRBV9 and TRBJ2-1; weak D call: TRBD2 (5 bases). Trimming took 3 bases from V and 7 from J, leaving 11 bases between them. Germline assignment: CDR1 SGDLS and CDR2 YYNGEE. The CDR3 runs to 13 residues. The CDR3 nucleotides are TGTGCCAGCAGCGCCACGACTATGAATGAGCAGTTCTTC. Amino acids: CASSATTMNEQFF.

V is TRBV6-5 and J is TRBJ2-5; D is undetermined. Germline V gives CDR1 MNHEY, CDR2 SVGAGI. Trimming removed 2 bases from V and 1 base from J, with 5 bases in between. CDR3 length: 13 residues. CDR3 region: CASSYPVQETQYF. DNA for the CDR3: TGTGCCAGCAGTTACCCGGTCCAAGAGACCCAGTACTTC.